The 5 T cell receptor beta chains in this list originate from one sample, sequenced in a study of CD4 T cells in relation to SARS-CoV-2 and coronaviruses. The table came from immunoSEQ multiplex PCR; TCRdb's copy has only in-frame clones and leaves some out. The table has roughly 24,000 clones, about four fifths seen once. CD4+ T cells from unexposed donors were obtained before the COVID-19 pandemic (2011-2018). The cells were cultured for about 10 days before CD4+ T cells were isolated. No antigens are known for them. The sample consisted of CD4+ T cells from PBMCs, cultured in vitro. The source is a human donor in good health.

The CDR3 region has the DNA TGTGCCAGCAGCCTTACAGGACTCGATGAGCAGTTCTTC. It translates to CASSLTGLDEQFF. The rearrangement uses TRBV7-9 and TRBJ2-1, with D tentatively TRBD1 or TRBD2 (5 bases each). This CDR3 is built from 13 residues. Germline CDR1 SEHNR, CDR2 FQNEAQ (reference sequence). Trimming stripped 5 bases from V and 8 bases from J, with 13 bases between.

The rearrangement joins TRBV9 to TRBJ1-1, with D tentatively TRBD1 (5 bases). CDR3 length: 14 residues. The V and J ends lost 2 bases and 4 bases respectively, with 12 bases between them. From germline, CDR1 is SGDLS and CDR2 YYNGEE. Here the CDR3 DNA reads TGTGCCAGCAGCGTCGAACAGGTCAGCACTGAAGCTTTCTTT. As protein: CASSVEQVSTEAFF.

This chain uses TRBV2 with TRBJ1-4; D is uncertain. Trimming removed 8 bases at V and 9 bases at J, with 10 bases between. Germline V lookup: CDR1 SNHLY, CDR2 FYNNEI. CDR3 size: 11 residues. Here the CDR3 DNA reads TGTGCCAGCTTAGTCAGGCAAAAACTGTTTTTT. Protein sequence: CASLVRQKLFF.

The genes are TRBV6-5 and TRBJ1-4; D unresolved. The CDR3 consists of 14 residues. Germline CDR1 MNHEY, CDR2 SVGAGI. Trimming took 8 bases from V and 4 from J, leaving 14 bases between them. This CDR3 is CASSVRSGNEKLFF. The CDR3 region has the DNA TGTGCCAGCTCTGTCAGGTCGGGTAATGAAAAACTGTTTTTT.

The chain links TRBV24-1 to TRBJ2-3; TRBD1 agrees at 10 bases. Germline trimming cut 3 bases from V and 4 bases from J; bases unmatched to any gene: 3. CDR1 is KGHDR, CDR2 SFDVKD, per germline. This CDR3 is built from 15 residues. The CDR3 sequence is CATSDQGQGPDTQYF. DNA for the CDR3: TGTGCCACCAGTGATCAGGGACAGGGGCCAGATACGCAGTATTTT.